The 24 T cell receptor beta chains given below trace back to one sample, sequenced in a study of identical twins. TCRdb reprocessed the 5' RACE reads with MiXCR, giving one entry per CDR3 protein. The data contain some 590,000 distinct CDR3 sequences, just under 10% of them singletons. The data were also submitted as part of a second study, on yellow fever vaccine responses in identical twins.

Sequenced input: PBMCs. These receptors were taken from a woman in her late teens or twenties in good health.

This clonotype was observed at least ten times. V and J are TRBV6-1 and TRBJ1-5; no definite D call. The CDR3 extends over 16 amino acids. In germline, CDR1 is MNHNS, CDR2 SASEGT. The germline V and J ends were trimmed by 2 bases and 2 bases, with 13 bases remaining between them. Here the CDR3 reads CASSEYSRSGNQPQHF. CDR3 in DNA: TGTGCCAGCAGTGAATACAGCCGCTCGGGCAATCAGCCCCAGCATTTT.

The sample holds many counts of this clonotype. The J gene is TRBJ1-4, the V gene TRBV12-3 or TRBV12-4, with TRBD1 as a possible D gene (6 bases). This CDR3 is 16 amino acids long. V shed 5 bases and J shed 1 base, with 14 bases lying between them. As DNA, the CDR3 is TGTGCCAGCAGTAGCAGGGGCGCGGGAACTAATGAAAAACTGTTTTTT. As protein: CASSSRGAGTNEKLFF.

The V gene is TRBV4-2, the J gene TRBJ2-5, with a possible D match to TRBD1 (6 bases). The CDR3 has 15 amino acids. V lost 0 bases, J lost 7 bases, and 15 bases lay in between. Germline V lookup: CDR1 LGHNA, CDR2 YNFKEQ. CDR3 protein: CASSQDVEGVRTQYF. The DNA of the CDR3 is TGTGCCAGCAGCCAAGATGTCGAGGGGGTTCGGACCCAGTACTTC.

The table lists this clonotype with many counts. The V and J genes are TRBV28 and TRBJ2-6; 8 bases match TRBD2. This CDR3 is 18 amino acids long. CDR1 MDHEN and CDR2 SYDVKM come from the germline V gene. Trimming removed 6 bases from V and 1 base from J; junction bases left unmatched: 11. CDR3 sequence reads: CASRSTLAGGSGANVLTF. DNA for the CDR3: TGTGCCAGCAGATCGACTCTAGCGGGCGGATCTGGGGCCAACGTCCTGACTTTC.

This clonotype was observed a handful of times. The V call is TRBV18, the J call TRBJ2-6; 9 nucleotides agree with TRBD1. The CDR3 runs to 17 residues. V lost 2 bases and J lost 2; bases outside the gene matches: 4. Germline V gene lookup returns CDR1 KGHSH and CDR2 LQKENI. As DNA, the CDR3 is TGTGCCAGCTCACCAGGGACAGGGCGCACTGGGGCCAACGTCCTGACTTTC. This gives the protein CASSPGTGRTGANVLTF.

This clonotype was observed a few times. The chain carries TRBV6-1 and TRBJ2-1; 11 positions match TRBD2. Germline loops: CDR1 MNHNS, CDR2 SASEGT. V lost 5 bases, J lost 5 bases, and 14 bases stayed unmatched. The CDR3 loop spans 18 amino acids. CDR3 sequence: CASSKFPILAGANNEQFF. DNA of the CDR3: TGTGCCAGCAGTAAATTCCCCATACTAGCGGGAGCCAACAATGAGCAGTTCTTC.

The chain joins TRBV23-1 to TRBJ2-7; 9 bases match TRBD1. TRBV23-1 belongs to the ORF category, with a function that is uncertain. The V gene end was trimmed by 2 bases and the J gene end by 1 base; junction bases not matched to a gene: 6. The CDR3 runs to 16 residues. The CDR3 DNA reads TGCGCCAGCAGTCAAGACGCCGGGACAGGGTCCTACGAGCAGTACTTC. This sequence encodes CASSQDAGTGSYEQYF.

This clonotype was counted at least ten times. J is TRBJ1-2 and V is TRBV7-9; no clear D. V was shortened by 5 bases and J by 3 bases, with 7 bases between the two germline ends. The CDR3 totals 12 residues. The germline CDR1 and CDR2 sequences are SEHNR and FQNEAQ (reference sequence). The CDR3 loop reads CASSPRDYGYTF. The CDR3, as DNA: TGTGCCAGCAGCCCTCGGGACTATGGCTACACCTTC.

This clonotype was seen many times. The chain carries TRBV12-3 or TRBV12-4 and TRBJ2-3; 7 bases match TRBD2. The trim removed 6 bases at V and 1 base at J, leaving 7 bases unmatched. The CDR3 contains 15 residues. This CDR3 reads CASSPPRGGTDTQYF. The CDR3 DNA reads TGTGCCAGCAGCCCACCCCGGGGGGGCACAGATACGCAGTATTTT.

This clonotype was observed at least ten times. The chain links TRBV12-3 or TRBV12-4 to TRBJ2-3; the D is unclear. Trimming left V 4 bases short and J 1 base short, with 15 bases between. The CDR3 spans 16 residues. The CDR3 sequence is CASSSPEWFRTDTQYF. The CDR3 DNA sequence: TGTGCCAGCAGTTCCCCCGAGTGGTTTCGCACAGATACGCAGTATTTT.

This clonotype was detected a few times. The J gene is TRBJ2-5, the V gene TRBV5-1; D is unresolved. CDR1 and CDR2 (germline): SGHRS, YFSETQ. V was shortened by 0 bases and J by 7 bases, with 10 bases between the two germline ends. The CDR3 spans 13 residues. DNA for the CDR3: TGCGCCAGCAGCTTGGGGCTAGAGCCGACCCAGTACTTC. Translation gives CASSLGLEPTQYF.

This clonotype came up many times. The chain employs TRBV24-1 and TRBJ2-2; D uncertain. Trimming took off 4 bases at V and 4 bases at J, with 6 bases between the two ends. The CDR3 contains 13 residues. CDR1 KGHDR and CDR2 SFDVKD come from the germline V gene. For the CDR3, the DNA is TGTGCCACCAGTGAACCTATCACCGGGGAGCTGTTTTTT. It translates to CATSEPITGELFF.

This clonotype was counted between two and nine times. This chain connects TRBV7-9 to TRBJ1-4; possible D gene TRBD1, 6 bases. CDR1 is SEHNR and CDR2 is FQNEAQ in the germline V gene (reference sequence). Trimming left V 5 bases short and J 8 bases short, with 12 bases between. The CDR3 has 13 residues. CDR3 bases: TGTGCCAGCAGCCCACAGGGTCTCGAAAAACTGTTTTTT. It is translated as CASSPQGLEKLFF.

The gene calls are TRBV7-3 and TRBJ2-7, with a weak D call TRBD1 (7 bases). Germline V gene data show CDR1 as SGHTA and CDR2 as FQGTGA. With 5 bases removed from V and 6 bases from J, the gap between germline ends came to 17 bases. CDR3 size: 14 residues. The CDR3, as DNA: TGTGCCAGCAGCCCGGGGCGGGACAGCCTCGAGCAGTACTTC. Its translation is CASSPGRDSLEQYF.

In its sample, this clonotype was seen a few times. The chain combines TRBV5-1 with TRBJ2-3, with TRBD1 matching 7 bases. The CDR3 consists of 15 residues. The V gene's germline CDR1 is SGHRS and CDR2 YFSETQ. The junction had 4 bases not matched to a gene; V was cut back by 1 base and J by 2 bases. In DNA form, the CDR3 reads TGCGCCAGCAGCTTGTTGGGGACAGTCACAGATACGCAGTATTTT. Residues: CASSLLGTVTDTQYF.

The chain recombines TRBV5-1 with TRBJ2-7, with 7 nucleotides matching TRBD1. J was trimmed by 6 bases and V by 3 bases; bases with no gene match: 6. Looked up from germline, CDR1 is SGHRS and CDR2 is YFSETQ. This CDR3 is built from 13 residues. CDR3 in DNA: TGCGCCAGCAGCTCTAAGACAGGGACCGAGCAGTACTTC. Translating it yields CASSSKTGTEQYF.

A note on this clonotype: It is likely a read error, because the conserved phenylalanine at the end of the CDR3 is missing. J is TRBJ2-5 and V is TRBV7-9; no firm D call. The CDR3 is made up of 12 amino acids. V lost 1 base to trimming and J lost 2 bases, with 2 bases between them. Looked up from germline, CDR1 is SEHNR and CDR2 is FQNEAQ (reference sequence). This CDR3 reads CASSLVQETQYI. In nucleotides, the CDR3 is TGTGCCAGCAGCTTAGTACAAGAGACCCAGTACATC.

This sequence joins TRBV6-1 and TRBJ2-1; possibly TRBD2 for D (6 bases). Germline values: CDR1 MNHNS, CDR2 SASEGT. This CDR3 has 15 amino acids. Trimming cost V 5 bases and J 1 base, with 12 bases left between them. The CDR3 sequence is CASSPTGLSYNEQFF. The CDR3 region has the DNA TGTGCCAGCAGTCCCACGGGACTGTCCTACAATGAGCAGTTCTTC.

This clonotype was counted at least ten times. CDR3 sequence (DNA): TGTGCCAGCAGCTTGGACCCCGCGACGGGACCCTACGAGCAGTACTTC. Translation: CASSLDPATGPYEQYF. The chain employs TRBV5-6 and TRBJ2-7; either TRBD1 or TRBD2 may supply D (5 bases each). Germline CDR1 and CDR2: SGHDT and YYEEEE. V was trimmed by 0 bases and J by 2 bases, leaving 15 bases between them. The CDR3 runs 16 residues.

The CDR3 sequence: CASSPHGDWSTDTQYF. CDR3 sequence (DNA): TGTGCCAGCAGCCCTCACGGGGACTGGAGCACAGATACGCAGTATTTT. The rearrangement links TRBV7-3 to TRBJ2-3; tentative D call: TRBD2 (6 bases). Germline values: CDR1 SGHTA, CDR2 FQGTGA. The V and J ends lost 5 bases and 0 bases respectively, with 15 bases between them. The CDR3 has 16 amino acids. Full variable domain (missing parts from reference TRBV7-3 and TRBJ2-3): GAGVSQTPSNKVTEKGKYVELRCDPISGHTALYWYRQSLGQGPEFLIYFQGTGAADDSGLPNDRFFAVRPEGSVSTLKIQRTERGDSAVYLCASSPHGDWSTDTQYFGPGTRLTVL.

This clonotype has ten or more counts. The chain couples TRBV28 to TRBJ2-7; possible D gene TRBD1, 6 bases. The V and J ends lost 6 bases and 4 bases respectively, with 13 bases between them. The CDR3 runs to 13 residues. Germline CDR1 is MDHEN and CDR2 is SYDVKM. CDR3 DNA sequence: TGTGCCAGCAGGCTACAGGGTGGTTACGAGCAGTACTTC. It translates to CASRLQGGYEQYF.

This clonotype showed up many times. The V call is TRBV5-6, the J call TRBJ1-2; D is unresolved. V dropped 1 base and J dropped 3 bases, with 10 bases sitting between them. CDR1 is SGHDT and CDR2 is YYEEEE in the germline V gene. The CDR3 is made up of 14 amino acids. CDR3 amino acids: CASSLLADHYGYTF. CDR3 nucleotides: TGTGCCAGCAGCTTGCTCGCGGATCACTATGGCTACACCTTC.

This clonotype was seen at least ten times. V and J are TRBV11-2 and TRBJ2-1; weak D call: TRBD2 (6 bases). With 4 bases removed from V and 6 bases from J, the gap between germline ends came to 19 bases. Germline assignment: CDR1 SGHAT and CDR2 FQNNGV. CDR3 size: 16 residues. The CDR3, as DNA: TGTGCCAGCAGCTCGAGGGACTCAAACCAGCCCAATGAGCAGTTCTTC. This gives the protein CASSSRDSNQPNEQFF.

This clonotype occurred a few times. The chain uses TRBV3-1 and TRBJ2-1; TRBD2 matches 8 bases. Germline-derived CDR1 and CDR2 are LGHDT and YNNKEL (reference sequence). The CDR3 consists of 16 residues. V lost 2 bases and J lost 4; bases outside the gene matches: 7. The CDR3 DNA reads as TGTGCCAGCAGCCAACGGGGGGGGGCAGGATACAATGAGCAGTTCTTC. As protein: CASSQRGGAGYNEQFF.